This T cell receptor beta chain was documented in a study of cytomegalovirus exposure and HLA in healthy donors. This clone showed up just a few times. The study ran its PCR with 60 Vbeta and 13 Jbeta primers. Generated by immunoSEQ multiplex PCR, the TCRdb table keeps only in-frame clones and is missing some. The data hold almost 200,000 clones, with about 76% observed a single time. This CDR3 comprises 14 residues. Per the germline V gene, CDR1 is SGHNT and CDR2 is YYREEE (reference sequence). After removal of 5 bases from V and 6 bases from J, the junction contained 9 bases not matched to a gene. The sequence derives from a male donor in good health and CMV-seropositive. The sample taken for sequencing was PBMCs. V and J are TRBV5-4 and TRBJ1-1; 8 nucleotides align to TRBD1. CDR3: CASRLQGVSAEAFF. The CDR3 region has the DNA TGTGCCAGCAGACTACAGGGGGTCTCCGCTGAAGCTTTCTTT.